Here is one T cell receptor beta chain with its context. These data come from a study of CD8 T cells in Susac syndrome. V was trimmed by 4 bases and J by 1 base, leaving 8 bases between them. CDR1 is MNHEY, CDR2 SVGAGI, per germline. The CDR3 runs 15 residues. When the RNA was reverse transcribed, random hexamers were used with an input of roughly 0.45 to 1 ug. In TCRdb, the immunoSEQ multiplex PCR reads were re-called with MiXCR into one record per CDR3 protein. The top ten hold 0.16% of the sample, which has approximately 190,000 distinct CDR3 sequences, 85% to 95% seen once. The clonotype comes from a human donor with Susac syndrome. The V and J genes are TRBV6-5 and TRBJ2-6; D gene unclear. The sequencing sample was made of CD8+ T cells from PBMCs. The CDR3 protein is CASSSQFSGANVLTF. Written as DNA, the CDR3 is TGTGCCAGCAGTTCTCAGTTTTCTGGGGCCAACGTCCTGACTTTC.